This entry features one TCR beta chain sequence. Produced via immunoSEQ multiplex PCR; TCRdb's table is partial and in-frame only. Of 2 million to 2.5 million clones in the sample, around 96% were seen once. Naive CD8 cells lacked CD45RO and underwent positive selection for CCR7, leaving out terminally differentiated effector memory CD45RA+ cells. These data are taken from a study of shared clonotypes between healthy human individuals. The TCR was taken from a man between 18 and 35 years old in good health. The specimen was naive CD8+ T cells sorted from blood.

The CDR3 loop reads CAWSVYGNEQYF. The DNA for the CDR3 is TGTGCCTGGAGTGTGTACGGGAACGAGCAGTACTTC. V is TRBV30 and J is TRBJ2-7; tentative D call: TRBD2 (5 bases). The CDR3 contains 12 residues. V dropped 0 bases and J dropped 5 bases, with 8 bases sitting between them. Per the germline V gene, CDR1 is GTSNPN and CDR2 is SVGIG (reference sequence).